This T cell receptor (beta chain) was obtained from a study of blood T cell repertoires in COVID-19. Study summary: COVID-19 samples collected from the United States, Italy and Spain covered acute and convalescent phases. In each case, the material was cDNA or gDNA derived from T cells, B-cell-depleted T cells, or PBMCs.

Methods used by the authors: By means of reference gene primer amplification, nucleated cell counts were estimated. Produced via immunoSEQ multiplex PCR; TCRdb's table is partial and in-frame only. V, J and clone size were drawn from that table, and D and trimming were deduced from the DNA. The data contain nearly 300,000 clones, roughly 80% of them singletons. Enrolled during active infection, Seattle patients were then followed longitudinally. The sequencing input was peripheral blood. The source of this sequence is a human donor with COVID-19, enrolled during active disease. The donor label of this sample is uncertain.

CDR3 residues: CSVEDLLQGVDTIYF. DNA for the CDR3: TGCAGCGTTGAAGACCTACTCCAGGGGGTGGACACCATATATTTT. This chain uses TRBV29-1 with TRBJ1-3; 7 bases map to TRBD1. Germline V gene lookup returns CDR1 SQVTM and CDR2 ANQGSEA. J lost 8 bases, V lost 0 bases, and 10 bases had no gene match. The CDR3 is made up of 15 amino acids.